The next 25 T cell receptor beta chains were all read from a single sample in a study of shared T cell receptors in the human thymus. Produced via immunoSEQ multiplex PCR; TCRdb's table is partial and in-frame only. The repertoire holds about 380,000 clones, 85% to 95% seen once, with 0.02% in the top ten. Sequenced input: thymocytes. These receptors all come from a human donor.

The chain has TRBV28 and TRBJ1-1; no firm D call. Trimming cost V 2 bases and J 3 bases, with 16 bases left between them. The CDR3 loop spans 16 amino acids. CDR1 is MDHEN, CDR2 SYDVKM, per germline. The CDR3 reads CASSLVPGLLDTEAFF. CDR3 in DNA: TGTGCCAGCAGTTTAGTCCCCGGACTGTTGGACACTGAAGCTTTCTTT. The full variable domain, completed using reference TRBV28 and TRBJ1-1, is DVKVTQSSRYLVKRTGEKVFLECVQDMDHENMFWYRQDPGLGLRLIYFSYDVKMKEKGDIPEGYSVSREKKERFSLILESASTNQTSMYLCASSLVPGLLDTEAFFGQGTRLTVV.

The chain is built from TRBV28 and TRBJ2-5; D perhaps matches TRBD2 (5 bases). V lost 6 bases and J 0 bases, leaving 11 bases between the germline ends. The germline V gene has CDR1 MDHEN and CDR2 SYDVKM. The CDR3 is made up of 14 amino acids. DNA for the CDR3: TGTGCCAGCAGCAAGAGGGTAAACCAAGAGACCCAGTACTTC. Its translation is CASSKRVNQETQYF.

This chain links TRBV20-1 with TRBJ2-5, with D possibly TRBD1 on 6 matching bases. The germline CDR1 and CDR2 sequences are DFQATT and SNEGSKA (reference sequence). The V and J ends lost 0 bases and 10 bases respectively, with 9 bases between them. The CDR3 is made up of 11 amino acids. The DNA for the CDR3 is TGCAGTGCTAGAGATAGGGGGAGCCAGTACTTC. Its translation is CSARDRGSQYF.

The chain has TRBV4-1 and TRBJ2-1, with 7 bases aligning to TRBD2. The germline V gene has CDR1 MGHRA and CDR2 YSYEKL. The CDR3 is 16 amino acids. V lost 4 bases to trimming and J lost 4 bases; unmatched junction nucleotides: 10. The CDR3 DNA sequence: TGCGCCAGCAGCCGAACGGGGAGGGCCACGTACAATGAGCAGTTCTTC. It codes for CASSRTGRATYNEQFF.

The chain recombines TRBV25-1 with TRBJ1-1, with D unresolved. Germline V gene sequence: CDR1 MGHDK, CDR2 SYGVNS. Trimming took off 8 bases at V and 3 bases at J, with 10 bases between the two ends. CDR3 size: 12 residues. CDR3 in DNA: TGTGCCAGCTCGGAGGTCCACACTGAAGCTTTCTTT. Residues: CASSEVHTEAFF.

V and J are TRBV27 and TRBJ1-2; D remains unclear. Germline loops: CDR1 MNHEY, CDR2 SMNVEV (reference sequence). Between the trimmed V and J ends, which lost 6 bases and 0 bases, there was a span of 11 bases. The CDR3 has 14 residues. The CDR3 DNA sequence: TGTGCCAGCAGACCAGGAAGAGCTAACTATGGCTACACCTTC. Translating gives CASRPGRANYGYTF.

The chain couples TRBV6-1 to TRBJ2-3; the match to TRBD2 covers 8 bases. Germline trimming cut 7 bases from V and 0 bases from J; bases unmatched to any gene: 6. The V gene's germline CDR1 is MNHNS and CDR2 SASEGT. The CDR3 totals 15 residues. CDR3 DNA sequence: TGTGCCAGCATTACCGGGACTAGTAGCACAGATACGCAGTATTTT. Amino acids: CASITGTSSTDTQYF.

The chain is built from TRBV5-1 and TRBJ2-1; weak D call: TRBD2 (5 bases). Germline values: CDR1 SGHRS, CDR2 YFSETQ. This CDR3 spans 15 amino acids. V lost 0 bases, J lost 6 bases, and 13 bases lay in between. The CDR3, as DNA: TGCGCCAGCAGCTTGGAACTAGTTTTCGGCAATGAGCAGTTCTTC. Its protein product is CASSLELVFGNEQFF. Filled out from reference TRBV5-1 and TRBJ2-1, the complete variable domain reads KAGVTQTPRYLIKTRGQQVTLSCSPISGHRSVSWYQQTPGQGLQFLFEYFSETQRNKGNFPGRFSGRQFSNSRSEMNVSTLELGDSALYLCASSLELVFGNEQFFGPGTRLTVL.

The rearrangement uses TRBV2 and TRBJ2-1, with 8 bases fitting TRBD2. The V gene's germline CDR1 is SNHLY and CDR2 FYNNEI. The CDR3 sequence is 16 residues long. V shed 4 bases, J shed 5 bases, and the junction held 10 bases outside the gene matches. CDR3 region: CASSVSAERENNEQFF. The CDR3 DNA reads TGTGCCAGCAGTGTTTCGGCAGAGCGGGAGAACAATGAGCAGTTCTTC.

V usage is TRBV10-3 and J usage is TRBJ2-7; 8 bases line up with TRBD1. V was clipped by 6 bases and J by 6 bases; unmatched bases: 7. The germline CDR1 and CDR2 sequences are ENHRY and SYGVKD. The CDR3 length is 13 residues. CDR3 coding DNA: TGTGCCATCAGGGGGACAGGCCTCTCCGAGCAGTACTTC. Its protein is CAIRGTGLSEQYF.

V is TRBV6-6 and J is TRBJ1-5, with D unresolved. This CDR3 has 14 residues. The germline gives CDR1 MNHNY, CDR2 SVGAGI (reference sequence). The V end lost 6 bases, the J end lost 5 bases, and 14 bases lay between the germline ends. In DNA, the CDR3 is TGTGCCAGCAGGACGGGTGCCGGGGATCAGCCCCAGCATTTT. Amino acids: CASRTGAGDQPQHF.

The CDR3 sequence is CASSPTLRGRYPYEQYF. Here the CDR3 DNA reads TGTGCCAGCTCACCCACATTACGCGGGAGGTACCCCTACGAGCAGTACTTC. The rearrangement links TRBV18 to TRBJ2-7, with 8 bases aligning to TRBD2. Germline trimming cut 3 bases from V and 2 bases from J; bases unmatched to any gene: 12. Per the germline V gene, CDR1 is KGHSH and CDR2 is LQKENI. This CDR3 region has 17 residues.

This clone has only one observation. The chain is built from TRBV30 and TRBJ2-3; TRBD2 matches 7 bases. Trimming cost V 0 bases and J 1 base; bases outside gene matches: 4. The CDR3 is made up of 15 amino acids. Germline CDR1 and CDR2: GTSNPN and SVGIG (reference sequence). CDR3: CAWSVGLAGTDTQYF. The CDR3 nucleotides are TGTGCCTGGAGTGTAGGGCTAGCGGGCACAGATACGCAGTATTTT. The variable domain in full, completed from reference TRBV30 and TRBJ2-3, reads SQTIHQWPATLVQPVGSPLSLECTVEGTSNPNLYWYRQAAGRGLQLLFYSVGIGQISSEVPQNLSASRPQDRQFILSSKKLLLSDSGFYLCAWSVGLAGTDTQYFGPGTRLTVL.

V gene TRBV11-2 combines with J gene TRBJ2-7; D perhaps matches TRBD2 (6 bases). Between the trimmed V and J ends, which lost 8 bases and 4 bases, there was a span of 21 bases. Germline assignment: CDR1 SGHAT and CDR2 FQNNGV. This CDR3 spans 15 amino acids. The CDR3 sequence is CASLPVEGGFYEQYF. In DNA, the CDR3 is TGTGCCAGCTTACCAGTGGAGGGAGGTTTTTACGAGCAGTACTTC.

The chain is built from TRBV27 and TRBJ2-1; 10 bases map to TRBD2. With V trimmed by 4 bases and J by 2 bases, 5 bases remained unmatched. There are 16 residues in the CDR3. Germline V gene data show CDR1 as MNHEY and CDR2 as SMNVEV (reference sequence). In DNA, the CDR3 is TGTGCCAGCAGTTCGTCTAGCGGGAGTCCCTACAATGAGCAGTTCTTC. Amino acid sequence: CASSSSSGSPYNEQFF.

CDR3 sequence (DNA): TGTGCCAGCAGCTTTCTTAGTGGGGCCGATAATGAGACCCAGTACTTC. This encodes CASSFLSGADNETQYF. The genes are TRBV7-9 and TRBJ2-5, with D perhaps matching TRBD1 (5 bases). There are 16 residues in the CDR3. Germline CDR1 is SEHNR and CDR2 is FQNEAQ (reference sequence). Trimming pared 3 bases from V and 5 bases from J, leaving 19 bases between.

The chain uses TRBV30 and TRBJ1-5; 8 bases fit TRBD1. Germline-derived CDR1 and CDR2 are GTSNPN and SVGIG (reference sequence). With V trimmed by 0 bases and J by 6 bases, 7 bases remained unmatched. The CDR3 runs to 15 residues. In DNA, the CDR3 is TGTGCCTGGAGTGTACGGCAGGGGGCTAGTCAGCCCCAGCATTTT. Translating it yields CAWSVRQGASQPQHF.

The rearrangement joins TRBV29-1 to TRBJ2-1, with 10 bases that match TRBD2. The CDR3 runs to 15 residues. Germline trimming cut 0 bases from V and 9 bases from J; bases unmatched to any gene: 8. Germline CDR1 is SQVTM and CDR2 is ANQGSEA. The CDR3 is CSVEDRSGRPGEQFF. DNA of the CDR3: TGCAGCGTTGAAGATCGTAGCGGGAGGCCCGGTGAGCAGTTCTTC.

This chain connects TRBV4-2 to TRBJ2-1; D call uncertain. The germline gives CDR1 LGHNA, CDR2 YNFKEQ. V was shortened by 0 bases and J by 6 bases, with 18 bases between the two germline ends. This CDR3 region has 17 residues. The CDR3 reads CASSQDLIRAVFNEQFF. CDR3 bases: TGTGCCAGCAGCCAAGATTTGATTAGGGCAGTCTTCAATGAGCAGTTCTTC.

J is TRBJ2-1 and V is TRBV7-2; D may be TRBD2 (6 bases). There are 15 residues in the CDR3. Trimming removed 5 bases at V and 5 bases at J, with 16 bases between. CDR1 and CDR2 (germline): SGHTA, FQGNSA. CDR3 loop: CASSPPTRAHNEQFF. In DNA form, the CDR3 reads TGTGCCAGCAGCCCGCCGACTAGGGCCCACAATGAGCAGTTCTTC. Complete variable domain (other parts from reference TRBV7-2 and TRBJ2-1): GAGVSQSPSNKVTEKGKDVELRCDPISGHTALYWYRQSLGQGLEFLIYFQGNSAPDKSGLPSDRFSAERTGGSVSTLTIQRTQQEDSAVYLCASSPPTRAHNEQFFGPGTRLTVL.

This chain joins TRBV10-2 and TRBJ2-3; a weak D match, TRBD1 (8 bases). The V gene's germline CDR1 is WSHSY and CDR2 SAAADI. Trimming removed 7 bases at V and 4 bases at J, with 15 bases between. The CDR3 contains 14 residues. CDR3 loop: CASTRQGRADTQYF. CDR3 nucleotides: TGCGCCAGCACACGACAGGGGAGGGCAGATACGCAGTATTTT.

The chain recombines TRBV4-3 with TRBJ2-3; perhaps D is TRBD1 or TRBD2 (7 bases each). The CDR3 totals 17 residues. Trimming pared 3 bases from V and 2 bases from J, leaving 18 bases between. Germline V CDR1 and CDR2: LGHNA, YSLEER. DNA of the CDR3: TGCGCCAGCAGCCAGGGATGTCAGGGGGGGGACACAGATACGCAGTATTTT. Amino acids: CASSQGCQGGDTDTQYF.

This clone was observed a single time. Here the CDR3 DNA reads TGTGCCAGTAGTGTTGTAGTCGGGCCCCCCGAGCAGTACTTC. This gives the protein CASSVVVGPPEQYF. The chain has TRBV19 and TRBJ2-7, with D uncertain. V was pared by 5 bases and J by 6 bases, with 17 bases between. From germline, CDR1 is LNHDA and CDR2 SQIVND (reference sequence). The length of the CDR3 is 14 residues.

In DNA, the CDR3 is TGTGCCAGCAGGGACCGCGAAGGCACTGAAGCTTTCTTT. Translation gives CASRDREGTEAFF. The rearrangement uses TRBV2 and TRBJ1-1; D is unclear. CDR1 and CDR2 from the germline V gene are SNHLY and FYNNEI. The CDR3 has 13 residues. The V end lost 6 bases, the J end lost 4 bases, and 12 bases lay between the germline ends.

This chain joins TRBV7-8 and TRBJ2-7, with 7 positions matching TRBD1. Germline lookup yields CDR1 SGHVS and CDR2 FQNEAQ. The CDR3 extends over 15 amino acids. Trimming removed 5 bases from V and 3 bases from J; junction bases left unmatched: 10. The CDR3 DNA reads TGTGCCAGCAGCCACCGGGACAGTATAAACTACGAGCAGTACTTC. Encoded protein: CASSHRDSINYEQYF.